The 30 T cell receptor beta chains presented below share a single source sample, sequenced in a study of CD8 T cells in Susac syndrome (dated by TCRdb to about 2019). The library was generated by the immunoSEQ multiplex PCR assay. RNA was extracted using the RNeasy kit, and about 0.45 to 1 ug of the RNA was reverse transcribed with random hexamers. TCRdb trimmed the raw reads at Q25, called clones with MiXCR and kept productive beta chains. Entries that share a CDR3 protein sequence are merged under the most common genes and DNA. The sample table lists more than 90,000 distinct CDR3 sequences, around 94% of them with a count of one. In total, the top ten clones hold about 0.087% of the sample. The sequencing sample was made of CD4+ T cells from PBMCs. The receptors were gathered from a human donor with multiple sclerosis.

This chain uses TRBV20-1 with TRBJ2-2, with TRBD1 matching 7 bases. The ends lost 0 bases at V and 3 bases at J; junction bases unmatched: 10. In germline, CDR1 is DFQATT, CDR2 SNEGSKA (reference sequence). The CDR3 spans 17 residues. The CDR3 reads CSARDRDRVAYTGELFF. CDR3 nucleotides: TGCAGTGCTAGAGATCGTGACAGGGTAGCGTACACCGGGGAGCTGTTTTTT.

The chain combines TRBV6-6 with TRBJ2-5; unclear D gene. The length of the CDR3 is 15 residues. The germline gives CDR1 MNHNY, CDR2 SVGAGI (reference sequence). Trimming shortened V by 0 bases and J by 4 bases, and 12 bases separated the two germline ends. The chain's CDR3 is CASSYSSIMVETQYF. The CDR3, as DNA: TGTGCCAGCAGTTACTCTTCCATAATGGTAGAGACCCAGTACTTC.

A single count supports this clonotype. The rearrangement joins TRBV20-1 to TRBJ1-2; D call uncertain. Germline loops: CDR1 DFQATT, CDR2 SNEGSKA (reference sequence). With 1 base removed from V and 4 bases from J, the gap between germline ends came to 7 bases. The CDR3 is made up of 12 amino acids. CDR3 residues: CSARGEGYGYTF. The CDR3 nucleotides are TGCAGTGCTAGAGGCGAAGGCTATGGCTACACCTTC.

V and J are TRBV5-1 and TRBJ1-3; a possible D gene is TRBD1 (5 bases). The germline V and J ends were trimmed by 3 bases and 0 bases, with 13 bases remaining between them. Germline CDR1 and CDR2: SGHRS and YFSETQ. This CDR3 region has 16 residues. CDR3 DNA sequence: TGCGCCAGCAGCTCCTTAACAGGACACTCTGGAAACACCATATATTTT. Its protein product is CASSSLTGHSGNTIYF.

The chain combines TRBV4-1 with TRBJ2-5, with 7 nucleotides matching TRBD2. The V gene's germline CDR1 is MGHRA and CDR2 YSYEKL. This CDR3 comprises 15 residues. V gave up 3 bases and J gave up 6 bases; unmatched junction bases: 10. CDR3 in DNA: TGCGCCAGCAGCCACCCACAGCGGGACCGAAAGACCCAGTACTTC. The encoded protein is CASSHPQRDRKTQYF.

V is TRBV19 and J is TRBJ1-4; TRBD1 agrees at 10 bases. The V gene's germline CDR1 is LNHDA and CDR2 SQIVND (reference sequence). V shed 8 bases, J shed 3 bases, and the junction held 6 bases outside the gene matches. The CDR3 consists of 15 residues. CDR3 amino acids: CASFGTGDPNEKLFF. DNA for the CDR3: TGTGCCAGTTTCGGGACAGGGGACCCTAATGAAAAACTGTTTTTT.

This chain links TRBV4-3 with TRBJ1-6; 7 bases match TRBD1. Germline CDR1 and CDR2: LGHNA and YSLEER. The trim removed 1 base at V and 9 bases at J, leaving 9 bases unmatched. This CDR3 spans 16 amino acids. CDR3 sequence (DNA): TGCGCCAGCAGCCAAGCTCCGACAGGGTGGGTTTCACCCCTCCACTTT. The encoded protein is CASSQAPTGWVSPLHF.

The rearrangement uses TRBV13 and TRBJ2-1; 7 bases fit TRBD2. From germline, CDR1 is PRHDT and CDR2 FYEKMQ (reference sequence). The CDR3 extends over 14 amino acids. J lost 4 bases, V lost 3 bases, and 3 bases had no gene match. CDR3 DNA sequence: TGTGCCAGCAGCTTGAACGGGGGGTACAATGAGCAGTTCTTC. Protein sequence: CASSLNGGYNEQFF.

This sequence joins TRBV5-1 and TRBJ1-6, with TRBD1 as a possible D gene (5 bases). The CDR3 consists of 16 residues. The V gene lost 4 bases and the J gene lost 7 bases, with 18 bases spanning the gap. Germline V lookup: CDR1 SGHRS, CDR2 YFSETQ. The CDR3 region has the DNA TGCGCCAGCAGCATCCAGGGACCGACTTCCAATTCACCCCTCCACTTT. Its translation is CASSIQGPTSNSPLHF.

The chain has TRBV20-1 and TRBJ2-7; tentatively, D is TRBD1 or TRBD2 (7 bases each). This CDR3 spans 14 amino acids. Deletions cut 5 bases from V and 10 bases from J, with 24 bases between. From germline, CDR1 is DFQATT and CDR2 SNEGSKA (reference sequence). This CDR3 reads CSAGSGRDSGVQYF. The CDR3 nucleotides are TGCAGTGCTGGAAGCGGCCGGGACAGCGGGGTACAGTACTTC.

The chain is built from TRBV5-1 and TRBJ1-4, with D possibly matching TRBD1 (6 bases). The CDR3 is made up of 15 amino acids. Germline V gene data show CDR1 as SGHRS and CDR2 as YFSETQ. Trimming left V 4 bases short and J 4 bases short, with 14 bases between. The CDR3 DNA follows: TGCGCCAGCAGCCCCAGGACAGCCGATAATGAAAAACTGTTTTTT. Translation gives CASSPRTADNEKLFF.

The chain carries TRBV6-6 and TRBJ1-5; 9 bases fit TRBD1. CDR3 length: 15 amino acids. Germline-derived CDR1 and CDR2 are MNHNY and SVGAGI (reference sequence). V dropped 6 bases and J dropped 6; count of bases not matched to a gene: 9. The CDR3 DNA is TGTGCCAGCAGGCCGGGACAGGGTATGACTCAGCCCCAGCATTTT. It encodes CASRPGQGMTQPQHF.

V usage is TRBV30 and J usage is TRBJ2-5, with 8 bases fitting TRBD1. CDR3 length: 13 residues. Germline lookup yields CDR1 GTSNPN and CDR2 SVGIG (reference sequence). V trimming: 0 bases; J trimming: 7 bases; junction bases outside the gene matches: 4. CDR3 DNA: TGTGCCTGGAGTGTTCGTGGGACAGGGACCCAGTACTTC. Encoded protein: CAWSVRGTGTQYF.

The gene calls are TRBV7-9 and TRBJ2-3; the match to TRBD2 covers 7 bases. CDR1 is SEHNR, CDR2 FQNEAQ, per germline (reference sequence). CDR3 size: 15 residues. Germline trimming cut 5 bases from V and 2 bases from J; bases unmatched to any gene: 7. This CDR3 is CASSRYGGTTDTQYF. Written as DNA, the CDR3 is TGTGCCAGCAGCAGGTACGGGGGGACCACAGATACGCAGTATTTT.

The V and J genes are TRBV11-1 and TRBJ2-6; D is unclear. From germline, CDR1 is SGHAT and CDR2 FQDESV (reference sequence). Trimming removed 3 bases at V and 4 bases at J, with 10 bases between. The CDR3 runs 15 residues. This CDR3 reads CASSFRNLGANVLTF. DNA of the CDR3: TGTGCCAGCAGCTTCAGGAATCTGGGGGCCAACGTCCTGACTTTC.

The chain joins TRBV11-3 to TRBJ1-1; D gene unclear. Germline V gene lookup returns CDR1 SGHNT and CDR2 YENEEA. V was clipped by 5 bases and J by 4 bases, with 14 bases between them. The CDR3 length is 14 residues. In nucleotides, the CDR3 is TGTGCCAGCAGCCGCAGTCCGACCGGCACTGAAGCTTTCTTT. Translating it yields CASSRSPTGTEAFF.

This chain's CDR3 is CASSFRTGHYEQYF. In DNA form, the CDR3 reads TGTGCCAGCAGTTTCCGGACAGGGCACTACGAGCAGTACTTC. The V and J genes are TRBV6-6 and TRBJ2-7, with 8 bases matching TRBD1. Germline CDR1 and CDR2: MNHNY and SVGAGI (reference sequence). The trim removed 4 bases at V and 3 bases at J, leaving 5 bases unmatched. The CDR3 covers 14 residues.

The chain joins TRBV5-1 to TRBJ1-2; a possible D gene is TRBD1 (5 bases). Trimming shortened V by 2 bases and J by 2 bases, and 13 bases separated the two germline ends. This CDR3 contains 15 residues. Germline CDR1 and CDR2: SGHRS and YFSETQ. For the CDR3, the DNA is TGCGCCAGCAGCTTTCTCGACAGATTGAACTATGGCTACACCTTC. Amino acid sequence: CASSFLDRLNYGYTF.

V usage is TRBV11-2 and J usage is TRBJ2-1; D unclear. The germline V gene encodes CDR1 SGHAT and CDR2 FQNNGV. The CDR3 is made up of 12 amino acids. The V gene lost 5 bases and the J gene lost 7 bases, with 9 bases spanning the gap. CDR3 nucleotide sequence: TGTGCCAGCAGCGCCCCCGGTAATGAGCAGTTCTTC. This codes for CASSAPGNEQFF. Variable domain in full (rest from reference TRBV11-2 and TRBJ2-1): EAGVAQSPRYKIIEKRQSVAFWCNPISGHATLYWYQQILGQGPKLLIQFQNNGVVDDSQLPKDRFSAERLKGVDSTLKIQPAKLEDSAVYLCASSAPGNEQFFGPGTRLTVL.

This clonotype was seen just once. The rearrangement uses TRBV12-5 and TRBJ1-1; D might be TRBD1 (6 bases). Trimming removed 6 bases from V and 1 base from J, with 12 bases in between. Looked up from germline, CDR1 is LGHNT and CDR2 is FRNRAP. This CDR3 contains 14 residues. CDR3 sequence: CASGAGHRNTEAFF. The CDR3 DNA reads TGTGCTAGTGGGGCGGGACACCGGAACACTGAAGCTTTCTTT.

The chain links TRBV20-1 to TRBJ2-7; 8 bases are a match to TRBD2. CDR3 size: 12 residues. The junction had 5 bases not matched to a gene; V was cut back by 5 bases and J by 5 bases. The V gene's germline CDR1 is DFQATT and CDR2 SNEGSKA (reference sequence). The CDR3 loop reads CSARGGRDEQYF. In DNA form, the CDR3 reads TGCAGTGCTCGGGGGGGGAGGGACGAGCAGTACTTC.

The V call is TRBV6-5, the J call TRBJ2-1, with D possibly being TRBD1 (6 bases). V shed 4 bases and J shed 0 bases, with 22 bases lying between them. The germline V gene encodes CDR1 MNHEY and CDR2 SVGAGI. The length of the CDR3 is 19 residues. The CDR3 loop is CASSLGGGGARFSYNEQFF. The CDR3 DNA is TGTGCCAGCAGTTTAGGGGGTGGAGGAGCGCGATTCTCCTACAATGAGCAGTTCTTC.

The chain uses TRBV9 and TRBJ1-5; D is unclear. The CDR3 consists of 14 residues. Trimming left V 3 bases short and J 7 bases short, with 14 bases between. Per germline, CDR1 SGDLS and CDR2 YYNGEE. Written as DNA, the CDR3 is TGTGCCAGCAGCGGTCCGGGGTCCAGGCAGCCCCAGCATTTT. Translated, it gives CASSGPGSRQPQHF.

J is TRBJ2-2 and V is TRBV14; D is ambiguous. Trimming left V 2 bases short and J 1 base short, with 8 bases between. Germline V lookup: CDR1 SGHDN, CDR2 FVKESK. This CDR3 region has 15 residues. CDR3 sequence reads: CASSQSLRNTGELFF. DNA of the CDR3: TGTGCCAGCAGCCAAAGTTTGCGGAACACCGGGGAGCTGTTTTTT.

This rearrangement joins TRBV30 to TRBJ1-2, with D perhaps matching TRBD1 (6 bases). Trimming took 3 bases from V and 1 from J, leaving 18 bases between them. CDR1 is GTSNPN, CDR2 SVGIG, per germline (reference sequence). This CDR3 region has 16 residues. DNA of the CDR3: TGTGCCTGGAGCTCAACCGCTTGGGACAATAACTATGGCTACACCTTC. Translation gives CAWSSTAWDNNYGYTF.

The chain employs TRBV29-1 and TRBJ2-7; 10 positions match TRBD1. CDR3 size: 15 residues. The V segment lost 6 bases and the J segment 3 bases; nucleotides outside the gene matches: 11. Germline CDR1 and CDR2: SQVTM and ANQGSEA. CDR3 residues: CSVDTGTGAVYEQYF. Written as DNA, the CDR3 is TGCAGCGTCGACACCGGGACAGGGGCCGTCTACGAGCAGTACTTC.

The chain joins TRBV4-1 to TRBJ1-2; no clear D gene. V was cut by 0 bases and J by 3 bases, with 11 bases left in between. Germline V gene data show CDR1 as MGHRA and CDR2 as YSYEKL. This CDR3 region has 15 residues. The CDR3 DNA is TGCGCCAGCAGCCAAGATCCACAGCCCGACTATGGCTACACCTTC. This translates into CASSQDPQPDYGYTF.

V gene TRBV29-1 combines with J gene TRBJ1-1, with D possibly TRBD1 on 6 matching bases. Germline V CDR1 and CDR2: SQVTM, ANQGSEA. Between the trimmed V and J ends, which lost 8 bases and 5 bases, there was a span of 12 bases. This CDR3 is 11 amino acids long. The CDR3 loop reads CSILRGTEAFF. The CDR3, as DNA: TGCAGCATACTCAGGGGAACTGAAGCTTTCTTT.

CDR3 protein: CASSGGLGGTPSTDTQYF. The CDR3 nucleotides read TGTGCCAGTAGTGGGGGTCTAGGGGGCACCCCTAGCACAGATACGCAGTATTTT. The rearrangement links TRBV19 to TRBJ2-3; 7 nucleotides align to TRBD1. The CDR3 length is 18 residues. Trimming cost V 5 bases and J 0 bases; bases outside gene matches: 14. Germline lookup yields CDR1 LNHDA and CDR2 SQIVND (reference sequence).

V and J are TRBV20-1 and TRBJ2-3, with a tentative D call TRBD2 (5 bases). V shed 2 bases and J shed 1 base, with 16 bases lying between them. Germline V gene sequence: CDR1 DFQATT, CDR2 SNEGSKA (reference sequence). This CDR3 spans 16 amino acids. DNA of the CDR3: TGCAGTGCTAGAATAACTAGTTTTAATCGCACAGATACGCAGTATTTT. Protein sequence: CSARITSFNRTDTQYF.